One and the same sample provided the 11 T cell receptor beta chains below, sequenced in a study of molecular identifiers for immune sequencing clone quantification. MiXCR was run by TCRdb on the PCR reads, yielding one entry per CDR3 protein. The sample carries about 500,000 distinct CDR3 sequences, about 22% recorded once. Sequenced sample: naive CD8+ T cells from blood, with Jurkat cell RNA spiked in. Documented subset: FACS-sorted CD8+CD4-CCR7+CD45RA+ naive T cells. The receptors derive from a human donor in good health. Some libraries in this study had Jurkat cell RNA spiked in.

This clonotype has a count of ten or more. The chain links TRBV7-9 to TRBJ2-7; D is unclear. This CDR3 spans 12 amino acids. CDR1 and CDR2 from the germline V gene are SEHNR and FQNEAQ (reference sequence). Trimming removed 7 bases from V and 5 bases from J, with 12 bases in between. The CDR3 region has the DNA TGTGCCAGCATGTACGCCGGAAACGAGCAGTACTTC. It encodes CASMYAGNEQYF.

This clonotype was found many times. The CDR3 reads CASSYGDSYEQYF. In DNA, the CDR3 is TGTGCCAGCAGCTACGGGGACTCCTACGAGCAGTACTTC. This sequence joins TRBV6-2 or TRBV6-3 and TRBJ2-7; TRBD2 is a possible D gene (5 bases). From germline, CDR1 is MNHEY and CDR2 SVGEGT. This CDR3 has 13 amino acids. Trimming removed 6 bases from V and 0 bases from J, with 9 bases in between.

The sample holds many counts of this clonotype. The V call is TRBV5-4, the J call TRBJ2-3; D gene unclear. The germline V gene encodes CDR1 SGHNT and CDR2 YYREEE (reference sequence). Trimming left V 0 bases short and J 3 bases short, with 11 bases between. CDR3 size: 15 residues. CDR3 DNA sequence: TGTGCCAGCAGCTTGGTCTTGCAAGGGACAGATACGCAGTATTTT. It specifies CASSLVLQGTDTQYF.

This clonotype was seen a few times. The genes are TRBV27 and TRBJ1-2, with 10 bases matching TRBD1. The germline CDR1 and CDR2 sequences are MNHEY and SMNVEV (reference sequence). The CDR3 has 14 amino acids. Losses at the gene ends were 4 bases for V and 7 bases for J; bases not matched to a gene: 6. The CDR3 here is CASSSGQGWFGYTF. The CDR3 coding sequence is TGTGCCAGCAGTTCGGGACAGGGGTGGTTTGGCTACACCTTC.

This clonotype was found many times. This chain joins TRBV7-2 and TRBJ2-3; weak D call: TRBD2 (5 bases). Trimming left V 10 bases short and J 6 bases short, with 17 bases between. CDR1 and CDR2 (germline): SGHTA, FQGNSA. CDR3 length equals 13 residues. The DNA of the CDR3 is TGTGCCATCTCGGGAACCCCGTGGGATACGCAGTATTTT. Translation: CAISGTPWDTQYF.

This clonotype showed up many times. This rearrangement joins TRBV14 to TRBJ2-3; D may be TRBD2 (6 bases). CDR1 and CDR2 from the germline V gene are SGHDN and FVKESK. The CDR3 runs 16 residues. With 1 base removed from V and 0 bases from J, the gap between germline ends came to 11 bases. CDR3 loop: CASSQVGGGSTDTQYF. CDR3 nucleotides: TGTGCCAGCAGCCAAGTCGGGGGTGGCAGCACAGATACGCAGTATTTT.

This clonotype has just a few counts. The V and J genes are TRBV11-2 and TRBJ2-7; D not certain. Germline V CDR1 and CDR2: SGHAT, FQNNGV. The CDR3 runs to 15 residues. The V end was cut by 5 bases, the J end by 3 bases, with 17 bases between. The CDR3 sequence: CASSPSGSYFYEQYF. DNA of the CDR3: TGTGCCAGCAGCCCCTCCGGGTCTTATTTCTACGAGCAGTACTTC.

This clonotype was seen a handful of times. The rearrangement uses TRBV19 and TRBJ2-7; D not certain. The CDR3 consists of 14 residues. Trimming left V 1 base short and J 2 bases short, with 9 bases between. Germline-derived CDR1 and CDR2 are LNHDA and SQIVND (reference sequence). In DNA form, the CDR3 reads TGTGCCAGTAGTATAGCGGTGGGCCCCTACGAGCAGTACTTC. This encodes CASSIAVGPYEQYF.

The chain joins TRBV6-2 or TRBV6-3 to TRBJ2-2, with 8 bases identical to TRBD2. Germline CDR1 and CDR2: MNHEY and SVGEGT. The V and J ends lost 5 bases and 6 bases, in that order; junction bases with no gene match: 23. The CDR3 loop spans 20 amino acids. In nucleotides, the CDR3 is TGTGCCAGCAGTCACCAAGAGATAGCGGGATACGGGGTGTTGGCCGGGGAGCTGTTTTTT. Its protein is CASSHQEIAGYGVLAGELFF.

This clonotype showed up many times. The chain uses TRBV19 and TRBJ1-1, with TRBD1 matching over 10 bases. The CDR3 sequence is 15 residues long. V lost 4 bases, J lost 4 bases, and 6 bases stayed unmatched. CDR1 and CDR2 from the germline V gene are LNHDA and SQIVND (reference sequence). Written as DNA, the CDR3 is TGTGCCAGTAGTAAGACAGGGGGCTGGAGCACTGAAGCTTTCTTT. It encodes CASSKTGGWSTEAFF. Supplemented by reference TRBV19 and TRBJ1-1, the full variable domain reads DGGITQSPKYLFRKEGQNVTLSCEQNLNHDAMYWYRQDPGQGLRLIYYSQIVNDFQKGDIAEGYSVSREKKESFPLTVTSAQKNPTAFYLCASSKTGGWSTEAFFGQGTRLTVV.

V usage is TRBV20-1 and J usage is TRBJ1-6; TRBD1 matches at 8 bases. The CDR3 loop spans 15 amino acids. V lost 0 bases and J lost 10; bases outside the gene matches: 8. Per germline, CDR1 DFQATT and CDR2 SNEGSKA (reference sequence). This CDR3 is CSARDQGTGGSPLHF. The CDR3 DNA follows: TGCAGTGCTAGAGATCAGGGGACAGGAGGATCACCCCTCCACTTT.